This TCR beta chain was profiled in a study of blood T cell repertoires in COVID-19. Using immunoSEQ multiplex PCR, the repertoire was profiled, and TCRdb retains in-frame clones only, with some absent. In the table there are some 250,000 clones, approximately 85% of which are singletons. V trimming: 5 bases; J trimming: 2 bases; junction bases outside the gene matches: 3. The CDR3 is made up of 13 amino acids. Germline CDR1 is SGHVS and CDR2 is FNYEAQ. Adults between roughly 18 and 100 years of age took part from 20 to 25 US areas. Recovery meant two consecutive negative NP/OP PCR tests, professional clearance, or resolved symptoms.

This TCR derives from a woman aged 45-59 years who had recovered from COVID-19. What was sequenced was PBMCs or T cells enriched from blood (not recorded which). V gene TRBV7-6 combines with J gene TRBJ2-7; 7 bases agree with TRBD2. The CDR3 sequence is CASSGGGTYEQYF. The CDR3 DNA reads TGTGCCAGCAGCGGGGGAGGGACCTACGAGCAGTACTTC.